The sequence of this T cell receptor (beta chain) was determined in a study of shared clonotypes between healthy human individuals. Germline-derived CDR1 and CDR2 are SGHVS and FQNEAQ. Trimming removed 1 base from V and 4 bases from J; junction bases left unmatched: 2. The CDR3 spans 16 residues. With respect to this clone: The same CDR3 arises from other DNA sequences in this sample as well.

As defined, naive CD8 cells were CD45RO-negative and positively selected for CCR7, with terminally differentiated effector memory CD45RA+ cells excluded. Only Caucasian adults living in Nashville, Tennessee served as donors. Every subset's genomic DNA went evenly onto several immunoSEQ plates. The authors loaded about 200 ng DNA, roughly 33,000 T cell genomes, into sorted-subset replicate PCRs. This table comes from immunoSEQ multiplex PCR, and its TCRdb copy is limited to in-frame clones, with some not included. This table has fewer than 1 million clones, 96% appearing once. The sample was naive CD8+ T cells sorted from blood. The rearrangement links TRBV7-8 to TRBJ2-1, with 12 bases aligning to TRBD2. This clonotype originated in a man aged 30-40 years in good health. CDR3 sequence (DNA): TGTGCCAGCAGCTTAGAGGGACTAGCGGGTTACAATGAGCAGTTCTTC. Amino acids: CASSLEGLAGYNEQFF. Full variable domain (remainder filled in from reference TRBV7-8 and TRBJ2-1): GAGVSQSPRYKVAKRGQDVALRCDPISGHVSLFWYQQALGQGPEFLTYFQNEAQLDKSGLPSDRFFAERPEGSVSTLKIQRTQQEDSAVYLCASSLEGLAGYNEQFFGPGTRLTVL.